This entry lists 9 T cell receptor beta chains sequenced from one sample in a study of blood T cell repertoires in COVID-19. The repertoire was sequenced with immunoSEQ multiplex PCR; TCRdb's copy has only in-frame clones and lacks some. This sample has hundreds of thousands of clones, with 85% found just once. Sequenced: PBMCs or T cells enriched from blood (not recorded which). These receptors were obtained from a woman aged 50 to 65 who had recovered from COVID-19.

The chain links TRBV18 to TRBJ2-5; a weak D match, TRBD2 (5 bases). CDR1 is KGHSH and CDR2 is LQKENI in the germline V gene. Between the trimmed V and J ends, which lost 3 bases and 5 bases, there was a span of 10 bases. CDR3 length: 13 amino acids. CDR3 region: CASSPSVVETQYF. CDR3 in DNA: TGTGCCAGCTCACCTAGCGTTGTCGAGACCCAGTACTTC. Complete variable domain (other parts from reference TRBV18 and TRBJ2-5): NAGVMQNPRHLVRRRGQEARLRCSPMKGHSHVYWYRQLPEEGLKFMVYLQKENIIDESGMPKERFSAEFPKEGPSILRIQQVVRGDSAAYFCASSPSVVETQYFGPGTRLLVL.

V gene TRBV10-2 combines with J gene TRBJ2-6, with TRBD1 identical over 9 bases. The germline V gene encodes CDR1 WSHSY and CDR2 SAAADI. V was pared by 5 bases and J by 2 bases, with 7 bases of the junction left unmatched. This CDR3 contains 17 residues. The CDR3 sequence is CASSWGQGLPGANVLTF. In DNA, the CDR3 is TGCGCCAGCAGTTGGGGACAGGGTCTGCCTGGGGCCAACGTCCTGACTTTC.

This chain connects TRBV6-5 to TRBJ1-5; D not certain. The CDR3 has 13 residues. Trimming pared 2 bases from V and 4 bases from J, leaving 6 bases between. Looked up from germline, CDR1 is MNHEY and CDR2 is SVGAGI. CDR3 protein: CASSYVENQPQHF. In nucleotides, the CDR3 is TGTGCCAGCAGTTACGTGGAGAATCAGCCCCAGCATTTT.

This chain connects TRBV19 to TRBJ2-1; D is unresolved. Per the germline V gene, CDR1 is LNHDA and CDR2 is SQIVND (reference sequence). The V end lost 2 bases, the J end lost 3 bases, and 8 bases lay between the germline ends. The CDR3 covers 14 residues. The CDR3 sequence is CASSIMAIYNEQFF. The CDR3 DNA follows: TGTGCCAGTAGTATAATGGCCATCTACAATGAGCAGTTCTTC.

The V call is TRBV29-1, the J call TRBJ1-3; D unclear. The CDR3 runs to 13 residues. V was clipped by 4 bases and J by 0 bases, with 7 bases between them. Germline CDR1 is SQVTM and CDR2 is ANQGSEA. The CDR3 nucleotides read TGCAGCGTTGTGCAGAACTCTGGAAACACCATATATTTT. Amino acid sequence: CSVVQNSGNTIYF.

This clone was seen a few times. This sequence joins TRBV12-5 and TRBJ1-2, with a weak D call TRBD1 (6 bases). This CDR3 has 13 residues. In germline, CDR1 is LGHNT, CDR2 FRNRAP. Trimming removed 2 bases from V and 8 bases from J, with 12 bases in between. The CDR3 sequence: CASGLTTGRGYTF. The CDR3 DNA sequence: TGTGCTAGTGGTTTGACCACAGGGCGGGGCTACACCTTC.

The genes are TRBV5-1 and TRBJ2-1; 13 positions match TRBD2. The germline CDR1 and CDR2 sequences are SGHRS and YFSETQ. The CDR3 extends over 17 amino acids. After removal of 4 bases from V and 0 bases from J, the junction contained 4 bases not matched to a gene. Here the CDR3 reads CASSMGLAGSSYNEQFF. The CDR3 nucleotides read TGCGCCAGCAGCATGGGACTAGCGGGGAGCTCCTACAATGAGCAGTTCTTC. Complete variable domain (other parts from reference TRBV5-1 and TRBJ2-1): KAGVTQTPRYLIKTRGQQVTLSCSPISGHRSVSWYQQTPGQGLQFLFEYFSETQRNKGNFPGRFSGRQFSNSRSEMNVSTLELGDSALYLCASSMGLAGSSYNEQFFGPGTRLTVL.

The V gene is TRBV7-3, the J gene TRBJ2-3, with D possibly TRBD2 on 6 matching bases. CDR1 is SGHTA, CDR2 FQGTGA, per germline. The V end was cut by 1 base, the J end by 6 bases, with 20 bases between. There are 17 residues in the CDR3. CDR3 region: CASSLMGGEGGHDTQYF. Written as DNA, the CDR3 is TGTGCCAGCAGCTTAATGGGCGGAGAGGGAGGCCACGATACGCAGTATTTT.

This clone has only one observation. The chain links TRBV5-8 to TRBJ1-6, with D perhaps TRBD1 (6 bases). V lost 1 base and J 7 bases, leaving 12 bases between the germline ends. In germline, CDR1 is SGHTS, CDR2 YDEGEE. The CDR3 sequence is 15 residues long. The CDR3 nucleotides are TGTGCCAGCAGCTTGTCGGGGGGGCAGAATTCACCCCTCCACTTT. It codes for CASSLSGGQNSPLHF.